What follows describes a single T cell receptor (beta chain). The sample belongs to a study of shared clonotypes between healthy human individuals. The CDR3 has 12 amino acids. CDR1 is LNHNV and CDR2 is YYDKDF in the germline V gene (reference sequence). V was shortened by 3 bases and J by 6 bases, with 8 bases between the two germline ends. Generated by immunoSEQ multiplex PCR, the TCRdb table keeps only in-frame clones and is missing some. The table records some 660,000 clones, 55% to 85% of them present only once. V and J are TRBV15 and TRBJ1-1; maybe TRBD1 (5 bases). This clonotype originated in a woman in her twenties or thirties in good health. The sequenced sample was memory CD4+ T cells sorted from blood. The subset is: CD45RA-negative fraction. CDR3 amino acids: CATSRWGSEAFF. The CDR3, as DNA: TGTGCCACCAGCAGGTGGGGGTCTGAAGCTTTCTTT. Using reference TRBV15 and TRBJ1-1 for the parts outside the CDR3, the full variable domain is DAMVIQNPRYQVTQFGKPVTLSCSQTLNHNVMYWYQQKSSQAPKLLFHYYDKDFNNEADTPDNFQSRRPNTSFCFLDIRSPGLGDTAMYLCATSRWGSEAFFGQGTRLTVV.